This T cell receptor (beta chain) is drawn from a study of B cell selection in AIRE deficiency. The study, taken as a whole, reports: Shorter CDR3s marked shared Treg sequences, biased toward few non-templated insertions.

As regards this clone: Antigen: not known.

Conventional CD4 T cells were sorted as CD4+CD127+ cells. Under the authors' procedure: Some 120,000 patient and about 1.3x10^5 healthy donor in-frame TCRbeta sequences came from conventional T cells. Sequenced by immunoSEQ multiplex PCR; TCRdb stores in-frame clones only, minus some. The DNA was the basis for D and trimming; V, J and clone size are from that table. The data show approximately 1,000 clones, 82% seen once. The length of the CDR3 is 11 residues. Trimming left V 7 bases short and J 15 bases short, with 16 bases between. Per germline, CDR1 MNHGY and CDR2 SAAAGT. Sequenced: conventional CD4+ T cells sorted from PBMCs. The clonotype was recovered from a human donor with AIRE deficiency. The rearrangement joins TRBV6-8 to TRBJ1-5; D uncertain. CDR3 loop: CASNSLPKGHF. The CDR3 nucleotides read TGTGCCAGCAACTCACTCCCTAAGGGGCATTTT.